This T cell receptor (beta chain) was identified during a study of cytomegalovirus exposure and HLA in healthy donors. Study summary: According to later analysis, the same platform produced the roughly 120 validation and over 600 first-cohort repertoires.

Method: immunoSEQ multiplex PCR; TCRdb's copy keeps in-frame clones and lacks some. The data show approximately 210,000 clones, around 88% seen once. Material: PBMCs. The clonotype comes from a woman younger than 30 in good health and CMV-seronegative.

This CDR3 reads CASSQDGTGGAGYGYTF. As DNA, the CDR3 is TGTGCCAGCAGCCAAGACGGGACAGGGGGCGCGGGCTATGGCTACACCTTC. The chain carries TRBV4-2 and TRBJ1-2; 12 bases align to TRBD1. CDR1 and CDR2 (germline): LGHNA, YNFKEQ. V lost 0 bases, J lost 4 bases, and 6 bases stayed unmatched. The CDR3 consists of 17 residues.